Below, 30 T cell receptor beta chains from the same sample are listed, as sequenced in a study of blood T cells in healthy people across ages. Together with a sample-barcoded 5' primer, a J-beta primer mix was included in a second PCR lasting about 6 to 11 cycles. TCRdb fed the 5' RACE reads into MiXCR, producing one record per CDR3 protein. The table shows about 930,000 distinct CDR3 sequences, with about 28% occurring only once. These data were also reused for a study on T cells of mothers and their children.

Sequenced input: blood. Receptors were obtained from a middle-aged woman in good health.

CDR3 residues: CASSFRVANEKLFF. DNA of the CDR3: TGTGCCAGCAGTTTCAGAGTAGCTAATGAAAAACTGTTTTTT. This sequence joins TRBV28 and TRBJ1-4; D is undetermined. The CDR3 covers 14 residues. From germline, CDR1 is MDHEN and CDR2 SYDVKM. V lost 3 bases and J lost 3, with 8 bases in between.

A few counts support this clonotype. The gene calls are TRBV7-9 and TRBJ2-4; TRBD2 is a possible D gene (6 bases). Deletions cut 3 bases from V and 1 base from J, with 13 bases between. Germline V gene lookup returns CDR1 SEHNR and CDR2 FQNEAQ (reference sequence). This CDR3 is built from 16 residues. The CDR3, as DNA: TGTGCCAGCAGCTTCCCAAAGGAGGGGGCCAAAAACATTCAGTACTTC. Translation gives CASSFPKEGAKNIQYF. Together with reference TRBV7-9 and TRBJ2-4, the CDR3 gives the full variable domain: DTGVSQNPRHKITKRGQNVTFRCDPISEHNRLYWYRQTLGQGPEFLTYFQNEAQLEKSRLLSDRFSAERPKGSFSTLEIQRTEQGDSAMYLCASSFPKEGAKNIQYFGAGTRLSVL.

This clonotype was seen ten or more times. The genes are TRBV10-3 and TRBJ2-7; D not certain. This CDR3 region has 15 residues. With 3 bases removed from V and 5 bases from J, the gap between germline ends came to 17 bases. Germline V gives CDR1 ENHRY, CDR2 SYGVKD. The CDR3: CAISETAQVGDEQYF. The CDR3 DNA is TGTGCCATCAGTGAAACAGCCCAGGTAGGCGACGAGCAGTACTTC.

On this clonotype: This may arise from a read error, as a much more abundant clone is one base away. The chain is built from TRBV7-2 and TRBJ2-1; 9 bases match TRBD1. The CDR3 has 15 amino acids. CDR1 is SGHTA, CDR2 FQGNSA, per germline. The CDR3 spells CANSPRTGELNEQFF. As DNA, the CDR3 is TGTGCCAACAGCCCTAGGACAGGGGAACTCAATGAGCAGTTCTTC.

This chain joins TRBV28 and TRBJ2-2; D is unresolved. The germline V gene has CDR1 MDHEN and CDR2 SYDVKM. V lost 11 bases to trimming and J lost 0 bases, with 10 bases between them. The CDR3 is 13 residues long. CDR3 nucleotide sequence: TGTGCCGGCGGACGGTCGAACACCGGGGAGCTGTTTTTT. This gives the protein CAGGRSNTGELFF.

This clonotype was observed a few times. V usage is TRBV20-1 and J usage is TRBJ1-6; 9 bases are shared with TRBD1. CDR3 length equals 14 residues. From germline, CDR1 is DFQATT and CDR2 SNEGSKA (reference sequence). Trimming at V came to 2 bases and at J to 10 bases, leaving 6 bases not matched to a gene. The CDR3 DNA reads as TGCAGTGCTAGACAGGACAGGGGTGGATCACCCCTCCACTTT. As protein: CSARQDRGGSPLHF.

The chain carries TRBV21-1 and TRBJ1-5; TRBD1 is the table's D call, not checked against the DNA. TRBV21-1 is given as a pseudogene. The CDR3 spans 19 residues. CDR3 in DNA: TGTGCCAGCAGCCTCCCCCGCCGGCCACAGGGGGCGGATAACCAGCCCCAGCATTTT. The encoded protein is CASSLPRRPQGADNQPQHF.

V usage is TRBV6-2 or TRBV6-3 and J usage is TRBJ2-1, with 9 bases aligning to TRBD1. V lost 2 bases and J lost 4; bases outside the gene matches: 3. This CDR3 contains 15 residues. Germline CDR1 MNHEY, CDR2 SVGEGT. The CDR3 spells CASSYGTGLYNEQFF. For the CDR3, the DNA is TGTGCCAGCAGTTACGGGACAGGGCTGTACAATGAGCAGTTCTTC.

This chain connects TRBV6-2 or TRBV6-3 to TRBJ2-7; D gene uncertain. The CDR3 spans 13 residues. V lost 2 bases and J 0 bases, leaving 5 bases between the germline ends. The germline V gene encodes CDR1 MNHEY and CDR2 SVGEGT. This chain's CDR3 is CASSYKPSYEQYF. The CDR3 nucleotides read TGTGCCAGCAGTTACAAGCCCTCCTACGAGCAGTACTTC.

In its sample, this clonotype was seen many times. The J gene is TRBJ2-6, the V gene TRBV7-8, with D tentatively TRBD1 (6 bases). The V gene's germline CDR1 is SGHVS and CDR2 FQNEAQ. The CDR3 is 19 residues long. Between the trimmed V and J ends, which lost 4 bases and 0 bases, there was a span of 19 bases. The DNA for the CDR3 is TGTGCCAGCAGCTCCCCTACAGGGATAGGGTTCTCTGGGGCCAACGTCCTGACTTTC. Residues: CASSSPTGIGFSGANVLTF.

V is TRBV18 and J is TRBJ1-1, with TRBD1 as a possible D gene (5 bases). Trimming shortened V by 4 bases and J by 7 bases, and 10 bases separated the two germline ends. Germline CDR1 and CDR2: KGHSH and LQKENI. This CDR3 is 12 amino acids long. DNA for the CDR3: TGTGCCAGCTCACAAGACAGTAATGAAGCTTTCTTT. Amino acids: CASSQDSNEAFF.

The J gene is TRBJ2-3, the V gene TRBV7-2, with 15 bases aligning to TRBD2. The V and J ends lost 4 bases and 0 bases, in that order; junction bases with no gene match: 8. This CDR3 spans 19 amino acids. Germline V gene lookup returns CDR1 SGHTA and CDR2 FQGNSA. This chain's CDR3 is CASSWPGTSGGPSTDTQYF. The DNA of the CDR3 is TGTGCCAGCAGCTGGCCCGGGACTAGCGGGGGGCCAAGCACAGATACGCAGTATTTT.

This clonotype has at least ten counts. The chain is built from TRBV25-1 and TRBJ2-2; D is possibly TRBD1 (6 bases). The CDR3 has 14 residues. V was trimmed by 4 bases and J by 5 bases, leaving 11 bases between them. Germline CDR1 reads MGHDK; CDR2 reads SYGVNS. The CDR3 nucleotides read TGTGCCAGCAGTGCCACAGGGCGTACCGGGGAGCTGTTTTTT. As protein: CASSATGRTGELFF.

Details on this clonotype: This may stem from a read error, because a much larger clone lies one nucleotide away. V and J are TRBV7-9 and TRBJ2-5, with a weak D call TRBD1 (6 bases). Germline CDR1 reads SEHNR; CDR2 reads FQNEAQ (reference sequence). The CDR3 has 14 amino acids. V was trimmed by 2 bases and J by 5 bases, leaving 12 bases between them. DNA for the CDR3: TGTGCCAGCAGCTTAAGACAGGCGAAGGAGACCCAGTACTTC. Translating gives CASSLRQAKETQYF.

This clonotype was detected many times. V gene TRBV12-3 or TRBV12-4 combines with J gene TRBJ1-5; a possible D gene is TRBD1 (5 bases). Trimming removed 3 bases from V and 3 bases from J, with 9 bases in between. CDR3 length: 14 residues. CDR3 DNA: TGTGCCAGCAGTTTGGGGGGGGACAATCAGCCCCAGCATTTT. This encodes CASSLGGDNQPQHF.

The chain carries TRBV20-1 and TRBJ2-5, with TRBD2 identical over 8 bases. The CDR3 runs to 16 residues. Trimming removed 4 bases from V and 5 bases from J; junction bases left unmatched: 15. Germline CDR1 is DFQATT and CDR2 is SNEGSKA (reference sequence). The CDR3 bases are TGCAGTGCTAACGGGAATTTCGCGGGGGGCGGCGAGACCCAGTACTTC. Translated: CSANGNFAGGGETQYF.

The J gene is TRBJ2-4, the V gene TRBV30, with D possibly called TRBD1 or TRBD2 (5 bases each). The germline CDR1 and CDR2 sequences are GTSNPN and SVGIG (reference sequence). This CDR3 is 18 amino acids long. Trimming took 1 base from V and 0 from J, leaving 19 bases between them. CDR3 coding DNA: TGTGCCTGGAGTGAAAGGGGACGGAGGTTGTTAGCCAAAAACATTCAGTACTTC. It specifies CAWSERGRRLLAKNIQYF.

The chain joins TRBV11-2 to TRBJ2-7; a weak D match, TRBD2 (6 bases). Germline values: CDR1 SGHAT, CDR2 FQNNGV. This CDR3 has 14 amino acids. With 5 bases removed from V and 3 bases from J, the gap between germline ends came to 14 bases. The CDR3 loop is CASSLRGWRYEQYF. The CDR3 region has the DNA TGTGCCAGCAGCCTGCGGGGTTGGCGCTACGAGCAGTACTTC.

The chain recombines TRBV7-2 with TRBJ1-1, with TRBD1 as a possible D gene (6 bases). Between the trimmed V and J ends, which lost 0 bases and 4 bases, there was a span of 18 bases. The CDR3 is 17 amino acids. Germline loops: CDR1 SGHTA, CDR2 FQGNSA. CDR3 residues: CASSLASPGRGTTEAFF. The CDR3 nucleotides are TGTGCCAGCAGCTTAGCGTCCCCAGGGAGGGGGACCACTGAAGCTTTCTTT.

As regards this clonotype: A read error is possible here, since a much larger clone lies one base away. The chain has TRBV20-1 and TRBJ2-5; 13 bases map to TRBD2. CDR1 and CDR2 from the germline V gene are DFQATT and SNEGSKA (reference sequence). This CDR3 has 16 residues. CDR3 protein: CSARGTSGGDRVTRYF. In nucleotides, the CDR3 is TGCAGTGCTAGAGGGACTAGCGGGGGTGACCGGGTGACCCGGTACTTC.

The gene calls are TRBV24-1 and TRBJ1-2; no reliable D call. The CDR3 has 14 residues. Germline lookup yields CDR1 KGHDR and CDR2 SFDVKD. V was trimmed by 4 bases and J by 8 bases, leaving 16 bases between them. CDR3 nucleotides: TGTGCCACCAGTGACTCCGTCGGACGTCGGGGCTACACCTTC. It encodes CATSDSVGRRGYTF.

The chain links TRBV7-9 to TRBJ1-2; 7 bases are shared with TRBD1. The CDR3 length is 17 residues. Germline CDR1 reads SEHNR; CDR2 reads FQNEAQ (reference sequence). Unmatched junction bases numbered 8, after V lost 1 base and J lost 0 bases. The CDR3 reads CASSLERRGVANYGYTF. The CDR3 coding sequence is TGTGCCAGCAGCTTAGAGCGCAGGGGGGTAGCTAACTATGGCTACACCTTC.

This clonotype has just a few counts. V and J are TRBV12-3 or TRBV12-4 and TRBJ1-2; 8 nucleotides align to TRBD1. The CDR3 is 15 amino acids. Unmatched junction bases numbered 16, after V lost 9 bases and J lost 7 bases. The CDR3 spells CASTGQGASRFGYTF. CDR3 nucleotides: TGTGCCAGTACGGGCCAGGGGGCTTCGAGGTTTGGCTACACCTTC.

This clonotype showed up just a few times. The chain couples TRBV27 to TRBJ2-6; D ambiguous. Germline-derived CDR1 and CDR2 are MNHEY and SMNVEV (reference sequence). Between the trimmed V and J ends, which lost 4 bases and 0 bases, there was a span of 16 bases. The CDR3 covers 18 residues. CDR3 protein: CASSWTGDDSSGANVLTF. The CDR3 DNA sequence: TGTGCCAGCAGTTGGACGGGTGACGATTCCTCTGGGGCCAACGTCCTGACTTTC.

This clonotype was counted many times. V usage is TRBV20-1 and J usage is TRBJ2-3; the match to TRBD2 covers 13 bases. The length of the CDR3 is 15 residues. Germline lookup yields CDR1 DFQATT and CDR2 SNEGSKA (reference sequence). J lost 6 bases, V lost 7 bases, and 10 bases had no gene match. In DNA, the CDR3 is TGCAGTGGTACTACCGGGACTAGCGGGGTGGATACGCAGTATTTT. It specifies CSGTTGTSGVDTQYF.

This chain links TRBV12-3 or TRBV12-4 with TRBJ2-3; TRBD2 aligns across 12 bases. J was trimmed by 3 bases and V by 7 bases; bases with no gene match: 8. This CDR3 region has 16 residues. DNA for the CDR3: TGTGCCAGCAATTATGGACTAGCGGGGAGTACAGATACGCAGTATTTT. Its protein is CASNYGLAGSTDTQYF.

The rearrangement links TRBV28 to TRBJ2-7; TRBD1 is a possible D gene (5 bases). The germline CDR1 and CDR2 sequences are MDHEN and SYDVKM. V was pared by 2 bases and J by 0 bases, with 14 bases between. This CDR3 is built from 16 residues. The CDR3 reads CASSLGAAGDSYEQYF. The DNA of the CDR3 is TGTGCCAGCAGTTTAGGGGCGGCAGGCGACTCCTACGAGCAGTACTTC. The whole variable domain, remainder taken from reference TRBV28 and TRBJ2-7, is DVKVTQSSRYLVKRTGEKVFLECVQDMDHENMFWYRQDPGLGLRLIYFSYDVKMKEKGDIPEGYSVSREKKERFSLILESASTNQTSMYLCASSLGAAGDSYEQYFGPGTRLTVT.

The sample holds a few counts of this clonotype. The genes are TRBV12-3 or TRBV12-4 and TRBJ2-3; D gene ambiguous. The V and J ends lost 5 bases and 3 bases respectively, with 9 bases between them. The CDR3 contains 13 residues. The CDR3 DNA sequence: TGTGCCAGCAGTGCTAGTTGGACAGATACGCAGTATTTT. It is translated as CASSASWTDTQYF.

This clonotype appeared many times. The genes are TRBV18 and TRBJ2-7, with a tentative D call TRBD1 (7 bases). V lost 3 bases, J lost 0 bases, and 12 bases lay in between. The V gene's germline CDR1 is KGHSH and CDR2 LQKENI. The CDR3 consists of 15 residues. In DNA form, the CDR3 reads TGTGCCAGCTCACCCCCAGGGGGGAGCTCCTACGAGCAGTACTTC. Amino acid sequence: CASSPPGGSSYEQYF.

The table lists this clonotype with many counts. V usage is TRBV7-8 and J usage is TRBJ2-5; 12 nucleotides agree with TRBD2. Germline V gives CDR1 SGHVS, CDR2 FQNEAQ. Trimming cost V 1 base and J 6 bases; bases outside gene matches: 6. The length of the CDR3 is 16 residues. For the CDR3, the DNA is TGTGCCAGCAGCTTAGGAGCTAGCGGGGGGGCTCAGACCCAGTACTTC. This sequence encodes CASSLGASGGAQTQYF.